This T cell receptor (beta chain) was sequenced for a study of cytomegalovirus exposure and HLA in healthy donors. General observations from the study: Presence/absence analyses supposed approximately even sequencing depth among donors. Cytomegalovirus association was listed for around 170 TCR beta chains. TCR beta V- and J-gene trimming was later associated with a missense DCLRE1C variant. Some highly shared sequence variants likely arose as a pipeline artifact.

As concerns this clone: The antigen remains unidentified.

13 Jbeta primers and 60 Vbeta primers were used for the PCR. Some clones are missing from TCRdb's copy, which holds only in-frame ones; the method was immunoSEQ multiplex PCR. The sample lists about 140,000 clones; roughly a tenth were seen once. Per germline, CDR1 SGHVS and CDR2 FQNEAQ. The CDR3 has 13 amino acids. Trimming at V came to 6 bases and at J to 5 bases, leaving 5 bases not matched to a gene. Material for sequencing was PBMCs. This TCR was recovered from a male donor in good health and CMV-seronegative. V and J are TRBV7-8 and TRBJ2-5; TRBD2 matches 8 bases. In nucleotides, the CDR3 is TGTGCCAGCAGGGACGGGAGGGTGGAGACCCAGTACTTC. Translated: CASRDGRVETQYF.